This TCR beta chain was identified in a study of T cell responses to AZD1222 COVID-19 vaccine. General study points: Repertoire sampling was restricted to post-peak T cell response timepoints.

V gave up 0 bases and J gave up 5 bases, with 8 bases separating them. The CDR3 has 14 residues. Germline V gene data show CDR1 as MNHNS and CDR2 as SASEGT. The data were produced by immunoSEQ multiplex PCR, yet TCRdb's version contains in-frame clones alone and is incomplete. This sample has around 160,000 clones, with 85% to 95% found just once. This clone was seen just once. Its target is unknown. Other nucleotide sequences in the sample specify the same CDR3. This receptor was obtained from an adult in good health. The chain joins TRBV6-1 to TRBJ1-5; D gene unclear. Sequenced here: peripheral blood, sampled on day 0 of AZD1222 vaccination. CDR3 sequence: CASSEARGYQPQHF. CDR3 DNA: TGTGCCAGCAGTGAAGCAAGAGGGTATCAGCCCCAGCATTTT.